This T cell receptor (beta chain) was observed in a study of cytomegalovirus exposure and HLA in healthy donors. Findings and caveats of the study: Rarity marked most TCR sequences, yet some public TCRs occurred in many donors.

The PCR ran on 60 Vbeta and 13 Jbeta primers. Profiling relied on immunoSEQ multiplex PCR, and the TCRdb table lists in-frame clones only, not all of them. The table records more than 90,000 clones, 85% of them present only once. To note about this clone: Its target is not known.

CDR1 MNHEY and CDR2 SVGAGI come from the germline V gene. This CDR3 is built from 14 residues. V lost 4 bases to trimming and J lost 2 bases; unmatched junction nucleotides: 5. The sequenced sample consisted of PBMCs. V gene TRBV6-5 combines with J gene TRBJ2-7, with 7 bases fitting TRBD2. This TCR derives from a man aged 25-45 years in good health and CMV-seronegative. CDR3 sequence reads: CASSFGGSPYEQYF. In DNA form, the CDR3 reads TGTGCCAGCAGTTTCGGGGGGAGTCCCTACGAGCAGTACTTC.